This T cell receptor beta chain was recovered during a study of cytomegalovirus exposure and HLA in healthy donors. Study results and caveats: It was about 150 TCR beta chains that were listed as cytomegalovirus-associated.

To note about this clone: Its antigen is currently unknown.

Use of 60 Vbeta and 13 Jbeta primers characterized the PCR. Generated by immunoSEQ multiplex PCR, the TCRdb table keeps only in-frame clones and is missing some. The sample shows about 150,000 clones, 76% of them seen only once. The sample comprised PBMCs. The receptor was isolated from a male donor in good health and CMV-seronegative.

The CDR3 DNA follows: TGCGCCAGCAGTCGTTCAGACAGGTGCACCGGGGAGCTGTTTTTT. Protein product: CASSRSDRCTGELFF. The chain has TRBV23-1 and TRBJ2-2, with a weak D call TRBD1 (6 bases). TRBV23-1 is identified as an open reading frame with a role that is uncertain. Trimming pared 4 bases from V and 4 bases from J, leaving 13 bases between. The CDR3 is made up of 15 amino acids.